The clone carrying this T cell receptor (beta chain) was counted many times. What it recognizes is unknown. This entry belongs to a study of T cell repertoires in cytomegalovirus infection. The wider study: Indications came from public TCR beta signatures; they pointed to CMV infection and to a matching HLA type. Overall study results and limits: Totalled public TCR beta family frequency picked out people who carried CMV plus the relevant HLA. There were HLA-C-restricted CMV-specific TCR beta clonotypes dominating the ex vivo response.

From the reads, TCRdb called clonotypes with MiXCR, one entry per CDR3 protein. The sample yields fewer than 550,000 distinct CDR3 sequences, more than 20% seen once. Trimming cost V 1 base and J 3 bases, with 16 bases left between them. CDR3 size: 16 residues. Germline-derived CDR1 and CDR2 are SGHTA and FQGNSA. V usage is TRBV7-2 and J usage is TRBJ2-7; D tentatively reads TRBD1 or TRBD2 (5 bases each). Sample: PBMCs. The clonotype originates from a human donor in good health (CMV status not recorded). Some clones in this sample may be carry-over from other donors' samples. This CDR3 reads CASSLGGTGYFYEQYV. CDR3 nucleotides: TGTGCCAGCAGCTTAGGTGGGACGGGATATTTCTACGAGCAGTACGTC.